The 26 T cell receptor beta chains below were found in one sample sequenced in a study of cytomegalovirus exposure and HLA in healthy donors (dated by TCRdb to about 2017). Libraries were prepared through the immunoSEQ multiplex PCR assay. For the multiplex PCR, a mixture combining 60 forward primers for TCR Vbeta segments and 13 reverse primers for TCR Jbeta segments was used. This immuneACCESS table, as held by TCRdb, lists in-frame sequences with V and J called but not all clones. Of the missing ones, under half trace to an unresolved V gene in checked studies; the others have no known cause. This sample holds about 60,000 clones; about four fifths were observed only once. The top ten constitute about 4.5% of the sample. Source material: PBMCs. The receptor set was obtained from a young woman in good health and CMV-seronegative.

The chain recombines TRBV30 with TRBJ2-3; D not resolved. V gave up 2 bases and J gave up 3 bases, with 6 bases separating them. CDR3 size: 12 residues. The V gene's germline CDR1 is GTSNPN and CDR2 SVGIG (reference sequence). CDR3 sequence reads: CAWSLATDTQYF. CDR3 coding DNA: TGTGCCTGGAGTCTGGCTACAGATACGCAGTATTTT.

Turning to this clone: An end of the junction does not agree with germline; a read error may underlie this. CDR3 region: CAWSGPNRDRDF. The CDR3 DNA follows: TGTGCCTGGAGTGGTCCGAACCGGGACAGGGACTTC. The gene calls are TRBV30 and TRBJ1-2, with 9 nucleotides matching TRBD1. Germline V gene sequence: CDR1 GTSNPN, CDR2 SVGIG (reference sequence). This CDR3 has 12 residues.

The rearrangement uses TRBV7-9 and TRBJ2-7, with 7 bases that match TRBD1. This CDR3 is built from 14 residues. Trimming at V came to 4 bases and at J to 5 bases, leaving 8 bases not matched to a gene. Germline loops: CDR1 SEHNR, CDR2 FQNEAQ (reference sequence). The CDR3 DNA is TGTGCCAGCAGCTACGAGACCGGACAGGACGAGCAGTACTTC. The encoded protein is CASSYETGQDEQYF.

This clone was observed once. This sequence joins TRBV30 and TRBJ1-2; a possible D gene is TRBD1 (5 bases). Germline lookup yields CDR1 GTSNPN and CDR2 SVGIG (reference sequence). CDR3 length: 10 residues. The DNA of the CDR3 is TGTGCGTGCGGGGGACTTGGCTACACCTTC. Protein sequence: CACGGLGYTF.

This chain uses TRBV4-2 with TRBJ2-1; 8 bases fit TRBD1. The CDR3 consists of 15 residues. Unmatched junction bases numbered 6, after V lost 0 bases and J lost 8 bases. The germline V gene has CDR1 LGHNA and CDR2 YNFKEQ. CDR3 nucleotide sequence: TGTGCCAGCAGCCAAGAACAGGGGGAGGTGGATGAGCAGTTCTTC. This gives the protein CASSQEQGEVDEQFF.

The genes are TRBV7-2 and TRBJ2-3; 8 positions agree with TRBD2. CDR1 SGHTA and CDR2 FQGNSA come from the germline V gene. V shed 5 bases, J shed 6 bases, and the junction held 13 bases outside the gene matches. CDR3 size: 16 residues. CDR3 protein: CASSLHGTRGYDTQYF. DNA for the CDR3: TGTGCCAGCAGCCTCCACGGGACTAGGGGGTATGATACGCAGTATTTT.

A single count supports this clone. This chain links TRBV4-1 with TRBJ1-2, with unresolved D. CDR3 length: 13 residues. Germline CDR1 and CDR2: MGHRA and YSYEKL. Trimming took 3 bases from V and 2 from J, leaving 7 bases between them. The CDR3 coding sequence is TGCGCCAGCAGCCATGCACAAAACTATGGCTACACCTTC. Amino acids: CASSHAQNYGYTF.

The rearrangement uses TRBV28 and TRBJ2-7; D perhaps matches TRBD1 (5 bases). V lost 3 bases and J lost 5, with 17 bases in between. This CDR3 has 15 amino acids. In germline, CDR1 is MDHEN, CDR2 SYDVKM. The CDR3 loop reads CASSFLSQGSHEQYF. Written as DNA, the CDR3 is TGTGCCAGCAGTTTTTTATCCCAGGGTTCTCACGAGCAGTACTTC.

This clone has only a few counts. The chain uses TRBV19 and TRBJ1-2; TRBD1 agrees at 7 bases. V lost 5 bases to trimming and J lost 8 bases; unmatched junction nucleotides: 11. The CDR3 runs 14 residues. Germline V lookup: CDR1 LNHDA, CDR2 SQIVND (reference sequence). CDR3 sequence (DNA): TGTGCCAGTAGTGCCGAAGGCAGGGGGATAGGCTACACCTTC. Its protein product is CASSAEGRGIGYTF.

The chain has TRBV29-1 and TRBJ1-5; tentative D call: TRBD1 (6 bases). The V end was cut by 6 bases, the J end by 2 bases, with 11 bases between. Germline V gene sequence: CDR1 SQVTM, CDR2 ANQGSEA. This CDR3 comprises 13 residues. CDR3 nucleotide sequence: TGCAGCGTCACACAGGGAGGCAATCAGCCCCAGCATTTT. It yields the protein CSVTQGGNQPQHF. Using reference TRBV29-1 and TRBJ1-5 for the parts outside the CDR3, the full variable domain is SAVISQKPSRDICQRGTSLTIQCQVDSQVTMMFWYRQQPGQSLTLIATANQGSEATYESGFVIDKFPISRPNLTFSTLTVSNMSPEDSSIYLCSVTQGGNQPQHFGDGTRLSIL.

The chain links TRBV15 to TRBJ2-2; perhaps TRBD1 as D (6 bases). Germline CDR1 reads LNHNV; CDR2 reads YYDKDF (reference sequence). V was clipped by 6 bases and J by 2 bases, with 7 bases between them. The CDR3 length is 13 residues. The chain's CDR3 is CATRTGNTGELFF. CDR3 DNA sequence: TGTGCCACCAGGACAGGAAACACCGGGGAGCTGTTTTTT. The complete variable domain, with remaining parts taken from reference TRBV15 and TRBJ2-2, reads DAMVIQNPRYQVTQFGKPVTLSCSQTLNHNVMYWYQQKSSQAPKLLFHYYDKDFNNEADTPDNFQSRRPNTSFCFLDIRSPGLGDTAMYLCATRTGNTGELFFGEGSRLTVL.

The chain links TRBV6-1 to TRBJ2-5, with 8 bases matching TRBD1. V gave up 6 bases and J gave up 5 bases; unmatched junction bases: 8. Per germline, CDR1 MNHNS and CDR2 SASEGT. The CDR3 spans 14 residues. The chain's CDR3 is CASRKDRAGETQYF. Here the CDR3 DNA reads TGTGCCAGCAGAAAGGACAGGGCGGGGGAGACCCAGTACTTC.

This chain joins TRBV30 and TRBJ2-5, with 7 bases that match TRBD1. There are 18 residues in the CDR3. The germline gives CDR1 GTSNPN, CDR2 SVGIG (reference sequence). The J segment lost 5 bases and the V segment lost 5 bases, leaving 23 bases of the junction unmatched. The CDR3 sequence: CAWGPPPGTSGGRETQYF. The CDR3 DNA reads TGTGCCTGGGGTCCGCCCCCCGGGACATCAGGGGGTAGGGAGACCCAGTACTTC.

V and J are TRBV6-5 and TRBJ1-6; D is undetermined. Between the trimmed V and J ends, which lost 5 bases and 7 bases, there was a span of 9 bases. Germline CDR1 reads MNHEY; CDR2 reads SVGAGI. The CDR3 has 13 residues. The CDR3 loop reads CASSATGNSPLHF. Here the CDR3 DNA reads TGTGCCAGCAGTGCGACGGGGAATTCACCCCTCCACTTT.

The chain recombines TRBV10-3 with TRBJ1-1, with 7 positions matching TRBD1. V lost 3 bases and J lost 5; bases outside the gene matches: 6. The CDR3 is 14 amino acids. Germline V lookup: CDR1 ENHRY, CDR2 SYGVKD. The CDR3 spells CAISDSRDSTEAFF. For the CDR3, the DNA is TGTGCCATCAGTGATTCCCGGGACAGTACTGAAGCTTTCTTT.

V and J are TRBV4-2 and TRBJ2-2; D is uncertain. CDR1 and CDR2 (germline): LGHNA, YNFKEQ. The V end was cut by 0 bases, the J end by 1 base, with 6 bases between. CDR3 size: 15 residues. CDR3 sequence reads: CASSQEPMNTGELFF. The CDR3 nucleotides are TGTGCCAGCAGCCAAGAACCTATGAACACCGGGGAGCTGTTTTTT.

This clone appeared a single time. The gene calls are TRBV7-6 and TRBJ1-1; unclear D gene. The CDR3 spans 14 residues. Looked up from germline, CDR1 is SGHVS and CDR2 is FNYEAQ. Trimming shortened V by 4 bases and J by 1 base, and 10 bases separated the two germline ends. CDR3 nucleotide sequence: TGTGCCAGCAGCTCACGGGATAGGAACACTGAAGCTTTCTTT. It is translated as CASSSRDRNTEAFF.

This chain links TRBV9 with TRBJ2-3; the match to TRBD2 covers 10 bases. The CDR3 runs to 15 residues. Trimming at V came to 6 bases and at J to 2 bases, leaving 6 bases not matched to a gene. Germline V gene sequence: CDR1 SGDLS, CDR2 YYNGEE. The CDR3 DNA follows: TGTGCCAGCACCGCTAGCGGGGGATACACAGATACGCAGTATTTT. As protein: CASTASGGYTDTQYF.

The V and J genes are TRBV10-3 and TRBJ2-7, with D possibly being TRBD2 (6 bases). The CDR3 loop spans 13 amino acids. CDR1 is ENHRY and CDR2 is SYGVKD in the germline V gene. V shed 7 bases and J shed 1 base, with 11 bases lying between them. The CDR3 DNA is TGTGCCATCAACGGTGGGGGGTCCTACGAGCAGTACTTC. Protein: CAINGGGSYEQYF.

In its sample, this clone was seen once. CDR3 in DNA: TGTGCCTGGAGTGGGAGGGGCGGGGGCGTAAAAGAGACCCAGTACTTC. Translating gives CAWSGRGGGVKETQYF. The chain is built from TRBV30 and TRBJ2-5, with a weak D call TRBD2 (7 bases). CDR3 size: 16 residues. The V and J ends lost 1 base and 3 bases respectively, with 18 bases between them. CDR1 and CDR2 (germline): GTSNPN, SVGIG (reference sequence). Variable domain in full (rest from reference TRBV30 and TRBJ2-5): SQTIHQWPATLVQPVGSPLSLECTVEGTSNPNLYWYRQAAGRGLQLLFYSVGIGQISSEVPQNLSASRPQDRQFILSSKKLLLSDSGFYLCAWSGRGGGVKETQYFGPGTRLLVL.

The rearrangement links TRBV29-1 to TRBJ1-1, with D perhaps matching TRBD1 (6 bases). The ends were cut back, 7 bases at V and 11 bases at J, with 23 bases in the middle. Per germline, CDR1 SQVTM and CDR2 ANQGSEA. This CDR3 contains 13 residues. CDR3 DNA sequence: TGCAGCGCTTTCCCGTACAGGGTGTTTAGCGCTTTCTTT. Translating it yields CSAFPYRVFSAFF.

The J gene is TRBJ1-1, the V gene TRBV4-1; 8 bases are a match to TRBD1. Germline V gene data show CDR1 as MGHRA and CDR2 as YSYEKL. The CDR3 runs to 15 residues. With V trimmed by 2 bases and J by 4 bases, 6 bases remained unmatched. CDR3 nucleotide sequence: TGCGCCAGCAGCCAACCCTTTACAGGGGGCACTGAAGCTTTCTTT. Residues: CASSQPFTGGTEAFF.

This chain links TRBV5-6 with TRBJ2-7; the D gene is possibly TRBD2 (5 bases). Germline CDR1 SGHDT, CDR2 YYEEEE. The V gene lost 4 bases and the J gene lost 9 bases, with 23 bases spanning the gap. This CDR3 has 15 amino acids. The CDR3 loop is CASSRWETVPGGQYF. The CDR3 DNA reads as TGTGCCAGCAGCCGTTGGGAGACGGTCCCTGGTGGGCAGTACTTC.

The chain recombines TRBV6-1 with TRBJ2-7; the D is unclear. The germline CDR1 and CDR2 sequences are MNHNS and SASEGT. This CDR3 has 14 amino acids. Trimming removed 3 bases from V and 3 bases from J, with 12 bases in between. This chain's CDR3 is CASSDRSQDYEQYF. The CDR3 DNA reads as TGTGCCAGCAGTGATAGGAGCCAAGACTACGAGCAGTACTTC.

The chain carries TRBV11-2 and TRBJ2-7; no reliable D call. The CDR3 contains 13 residues. V was shortened by 2 bases and J by 1 base, with 6 bases between the two germline ends. Germline CDR1 and CDR2: SGHAT and FQNNGV. The CDR3 loop is CASSLQISYEQYF. The DNA of the CDR3 is TGTGCCAGCAGCTTACAGATTTCCTACGAGCAGTACTTC. The full variable domain, completed using reference TRBV11-2 and TRBJ2-7, is EAGVAQSPRYKIIEKRQSVAFWCNPISGHATLYWYQQILGQGPKLLIQFQNNGVVDDSQLPKDRFSAERLKGVDSTLKIQPAKLEDSAVYLCASSLQISYEQYFGPGTRLTVT.

This clone was counted a few times. The rearrangement links TRBV21-1 to TRBJ1-1; the table's D call TRBD1 went unverified against the DNA. TRBV21-1 is a known pseudogene. This CDR3 has 14 residues. This chain's CDR3 is CASRNRERNTEAFF. CDR3 sequence (DNA): TGTGCCAGCAGAAACAGGGAAAGGAACACTGAAGCTTTCTTT.